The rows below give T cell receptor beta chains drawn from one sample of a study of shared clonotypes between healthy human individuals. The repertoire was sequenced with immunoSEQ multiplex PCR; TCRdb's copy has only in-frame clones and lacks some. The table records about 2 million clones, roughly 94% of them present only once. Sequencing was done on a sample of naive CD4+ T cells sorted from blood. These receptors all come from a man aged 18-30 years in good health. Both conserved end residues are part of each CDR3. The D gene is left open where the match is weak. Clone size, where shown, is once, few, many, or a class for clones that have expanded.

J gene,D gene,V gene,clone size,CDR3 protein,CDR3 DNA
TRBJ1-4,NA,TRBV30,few,CAWNQGFGEKLFF,TGTGCCTGGAATCAGGGATTCGGAGAAAAACTGTTTTTT
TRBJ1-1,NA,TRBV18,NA,CASSPQPTEAFF,TGTGCCAGCTCACCACAGCCCACTGAAGCTTTCTTT
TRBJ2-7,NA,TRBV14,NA,CASSHNYPRQPGDEQYF,TGTGCCAGCAGCCATAACTACCCCCGGCAGCCTGGGGACGAGCAGTACTTC
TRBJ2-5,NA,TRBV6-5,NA,CASGRDGVKGTQYF,TGTGCCAGCGGTAGAGACGGTGTTAAGGGGACCCAGTACTTC
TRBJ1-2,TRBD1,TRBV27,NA,CASSLSGRTGDGYTF,TGTGCCAGCAGTTTATCGGGGAGGACAGGGGATGGCTACACCTTC
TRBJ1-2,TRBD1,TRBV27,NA,CASKGQGSGYTF,TGTGCCAGCAAAGGACAGGGGAGCGGCTACACCTTC
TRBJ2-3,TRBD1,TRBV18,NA,CASSPLQGVTDTQYF,TGTGCCAGCTCCCCTCTGCAGGGGGTCACAGATACGCAGTATTTT
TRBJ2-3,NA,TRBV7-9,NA,CASSPWTTGSQNTQYF,TGTGCCAGCAGCCCCTGGACTACTGGGTCACAGAATACGCAGTATTTT
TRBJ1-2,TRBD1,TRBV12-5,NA,CASGLPPPQGEGGYGYTF,TGTGCTAGTGGTTTGCCACCCCCCCAGGGGGAAGGCGGCTATGGCTACACCTTC
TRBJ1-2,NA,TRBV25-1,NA,CATQAGGFDGYTF,TGTGCCACTCAGGCCGGGGGTTTCGATGGCTACACCTTC
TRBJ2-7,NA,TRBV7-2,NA,CASSPETRASYEQYF,TGTGCCAGCAGCCCGGAGACTAGGGCTTCCTACGAGCAGTACTTC
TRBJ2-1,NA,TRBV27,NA,CASARGAGQNNEQFF,TGTGCCAGCGCCAGAGGGGCTGGACAAAACAATGAGCAGTTCTTC
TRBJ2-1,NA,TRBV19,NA,CASKRGGEYNEQFF,TGTGCCAGCAAAAGGGGGGGCGAGTACAATGAGCAGTTCTTC
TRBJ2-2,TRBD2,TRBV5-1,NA,CASGTSGSGLAGELFF,TGCGCCAGCGGGACTAGCGGGAGCGGATTGGCCGGGGAGCTGTTTTTT
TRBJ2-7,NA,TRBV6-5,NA,CASSYSKSRSEQYF,TGTGCCAGCAGTTACTCGAAATCCCGCAGCGAGCAGTACTTC
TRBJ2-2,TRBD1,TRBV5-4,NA,CASSRRGTGNTGELFF,TGTGCCAGCAGCCGTCGCGGGACAGGGAACACCGGGGAGCTGTTTTTT
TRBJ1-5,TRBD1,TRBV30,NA,CAWTSDRAVQPQHF,TGTGCCTGGACCTCGGACAGGGCCGTTCAGCCCCAGCATTTT
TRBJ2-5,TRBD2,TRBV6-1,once,CASSRAGYQETQYF,TGTGCCAGCAGTAGAGCGGGGTACCAAGAGACCCAGTACTTC
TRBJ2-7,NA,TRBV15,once,CATSSGVYEQYF,TGTGCCACCAGCAGCGGGGTATACGAGCAGTACTTC
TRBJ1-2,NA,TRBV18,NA,CASSPRGDGYTF,TGTGCCAGCTCACCAAGGGGGGATGGCTACACCTTC
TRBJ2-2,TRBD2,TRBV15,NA,CATRTSGGTGELFF,TGTGCCACTAGGACTAGCGGGGGGACCGGGGAGCTGTTTTTT
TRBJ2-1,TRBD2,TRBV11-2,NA,CASSRSGRDYNEQFF,TGTGCCAGCAGCCGTAGCGGGAGGGACTACAATGAGCAGTTCTTC
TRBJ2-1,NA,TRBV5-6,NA,CASSLDFFEQFF,TGTGCCAGCAGCTTGGATTTCTTTGAGCAGTTCTTC
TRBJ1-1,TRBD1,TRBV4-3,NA,CASSQERQGTTEAFF,TGCGCCAGCAGCCAAGAAAGACAGGGAACCACTGAAGCTTTCTTT
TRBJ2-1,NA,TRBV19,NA,CASSFRELYNEQFF,TGTGCCAGTAGTTTCCGGGAGTTATACAATGAGCAGTTCTTC
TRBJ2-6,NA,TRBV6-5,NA,CASSSPTNSGANVLTF,TGTGCCAGCAGTTCCCCCACTAACTCTGGGGCCAACGTCCTGACTTTC
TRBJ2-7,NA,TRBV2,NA,CASTRGPTSYEQYF,TGTGCCAGCACCAGGGGACCCACCTCCTACGAGCAGTACTTC
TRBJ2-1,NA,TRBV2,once,CASRYYNEQFF,TGTGCCAGCCGATACTACAATGAGCAGTTCTTC
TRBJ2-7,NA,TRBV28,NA,CASTGSSYEQYF,TGTGCCAGCACCGGAAGCTCCTACGAGCAGTACTTC
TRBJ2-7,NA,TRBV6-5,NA,CASKQPDSSYEQYF,TGTGCCAGCAAGCAGCCCGACAGTTCCTACGAGCAGTACTTC
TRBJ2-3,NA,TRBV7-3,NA,CASSFSGPPDTQYF,TGTGCCAGCAGCTTTAGCGGCCCCCCAGATACGCAGTATTTT
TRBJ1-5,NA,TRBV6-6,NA,CASSYSNSNQPQHF,TGTGCCAGCAGTTACTCGAATAGCAATCAGCCCCAGCATTTT
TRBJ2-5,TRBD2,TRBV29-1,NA,CSVAGRASGRGETQYF,TGCAGCGTTGCGGGTAGGGCTAGCGGGAGAGGAGAGACCCAGTACTTC
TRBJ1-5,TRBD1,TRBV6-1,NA,CASRQQGRDQPQHF,TGTGCCAGCAGACAACAGGGGAGGGACCAGCCCCAGCATTTT
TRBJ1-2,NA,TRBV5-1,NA,CASSLDSRANDPYGYTF,TGCGCCAGCAGCTTGGACTCCAGGGCCAACGATCCTTATGGCTACACCTTC
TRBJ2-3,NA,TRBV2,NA,CASTTTRRPSSTDTQYF,TGTGCCAGCACCACCACCCGGCGGCCCTCGAGCACAGATACGCAGTATTTT
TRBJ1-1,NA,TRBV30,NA,CAWRSLGRTNTEAFF,TGTGCCTGGAGAAGTTTGGGACGGACGAACACTGAAGCTTTCTTT
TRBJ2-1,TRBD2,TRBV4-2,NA,CASSPRTSGSSDEQFF,TGTGCCAGCAGCCCTCGGACTAGCGGGAGTAGCGATGAGCAGTTCTTC
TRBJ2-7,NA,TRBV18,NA,CASSPSEGPYEQYF,TGTGCCAGCTCACCATCTGAGGGCCCCTACGAGCAGTACTTC
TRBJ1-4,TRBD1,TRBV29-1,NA,CSPFGSGGFWCMGATNEKLFF,TGCAGCCCTTTTGGGTCAGGGGGATTCTGGTGCATGGGGGCAACTAATGAAAAACTGTTTTTT
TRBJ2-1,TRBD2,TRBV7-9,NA,CASSPGLAGVAQFF,TGTGCCAGCAGCCCGGGACTAGCGGGGGTCGCGCAGTTCTTC
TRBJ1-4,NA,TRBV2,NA,CASRTRPATNEKLFF,TGTGCCAGCCGTACCAGACCGGCAACTAATGAAAAACTGTTTTTT
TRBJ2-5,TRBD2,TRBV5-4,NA,CASSLPGGIKETQYF,TGTGCCAGCAGCTTGCCGGGAGGCATCAAGGAGACCCAGTACTTC
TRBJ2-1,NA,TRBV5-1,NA,CASSLSAYYNEQFF,TGCGCCAGCAGCTTGTCGGCCTACTACAATGAGCAGTTCTTC
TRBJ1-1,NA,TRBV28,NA,CASSYREEAFF,TGTGCCAGCAGCTACAGGGAGGAAGCTTTCTTT
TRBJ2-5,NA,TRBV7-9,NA,CASSTTETQYF,TGTGCCAGCAGCACCACAGAGACCCAGTACTTC